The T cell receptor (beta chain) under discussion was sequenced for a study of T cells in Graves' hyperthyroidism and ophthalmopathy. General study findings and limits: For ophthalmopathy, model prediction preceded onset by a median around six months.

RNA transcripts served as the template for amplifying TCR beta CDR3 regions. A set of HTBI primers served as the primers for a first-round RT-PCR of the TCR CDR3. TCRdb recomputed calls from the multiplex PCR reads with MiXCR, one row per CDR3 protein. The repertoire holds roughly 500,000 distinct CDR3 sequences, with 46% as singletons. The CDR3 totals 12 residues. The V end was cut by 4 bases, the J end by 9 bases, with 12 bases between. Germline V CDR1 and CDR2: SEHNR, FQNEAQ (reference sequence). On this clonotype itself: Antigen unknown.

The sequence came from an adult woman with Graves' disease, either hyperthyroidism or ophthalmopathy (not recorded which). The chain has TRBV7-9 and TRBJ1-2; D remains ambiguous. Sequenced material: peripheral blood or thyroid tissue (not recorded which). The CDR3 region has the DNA TGTGCCAGCAGCTCAATGGGAGGTAGCTACACCTTC. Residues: CASSSMGGSYTF.